The rows below give T cell receptor beta chains drawn from one sample of a study of T-cell reconstitution after alpha-beta-depleted transplantation in children. TCRdb reanalysed the PCR reads using MiXCR and keeps one entry per CDR3 protein. The sample holds around 500,000 distinct CDR3 sequences, roughly 24% seen once. The sequencing used PBMCs, mostly from graft donor cells, collected 360 days after TCRalphabeta/CD19-depleted stem cell transplant. The receptors originated from a boy younger than two who had a stem cell transplant for acute myeloid leukemia, so the T cells may come from the graft donor. Each CDR3 is given with its conserved first and last residue. Fields, in order: D gene, V gene, clone size, J gene, CDR3 DNA, CDR3 protein. A D gene is named only where the DNA matches it firmly. Size tells how often a clone was seen (once, few, many) or the class of an expanded clone, and some rows leave it out.

>TRBD1|TRBV18|.|TRBJ2-1
TGTGCCAGCTCACCTAATGTGGGGACAGGGGCCGGTGGTGAGCAGTTCTTC
CASSPNVGTGAGGEQFF
>.|TRBV6-1|few|TRBJ2-1
TGTGCCAGCAGCAACAGGGTCCAGGGAACCCCCAATGAGCAGTTCTTC
CASSNRVQGTPNEQFF
>.|TRBV28|many|TRBJ2-5
TGTGCCAGCAGTTTTGGGGGGGACAACCAAGAGACCCAGTACTTC
CASSFGGDNQETQYF
>.|TRBV28|many|TRBJ2-1
TGTGCCAGCAGTTTATCTGGGATCCGGGTAGGTGAGCAGTTCTTC
CASSLSGIRVGEQFF
>TRBD2|TRBV20-1|few|TRBJ2-1
TGCAGTGCTCGGGGGGGCCAACGTCCTGAGCAGTTCTTC
CSARGGQRPEQFF
>.|TRBV3-1|few|TRBJ1-5
TGTGCCAGCAGCCCCTGGACAACTAATCAGCCCCAGCATTTT
CASSPWTTNQPQHF
>.|TRBV6-4|many|TRBJ1-1
TGTGCCAGCAGTGAGGTTACGGGCACTGAAGCTTTCTTT
CASSEVTGTEAFF
>.|TRBV5-1|.|TRBJ2-3
TGCGCCAGCAGCTTGGTGGCGGGCACTAGCACAGATACGCAGTATTTT
CASSLVAGTSTDTQYF
>.|TRBV12-3/TRBV12-4|.|TRBJ1-2
TGTGCCAGCAACCTACGAGTTGGACAGCTCTATGGCTACACCTTC
CASNLRVGQLYGYTF
>TRBD2|TRBV5-5|.|TRBJ2-7
TGTGCCAGCTCCCCCGAGGCGCGGGGGGCCTACGAGCAGTACTTC
CASSPEARGAYEQYF
>.|TRBV11-2|.|TRBJ1-1
TGTGCCAGCAGACAAAGTCCGCCCGGACGGAACCCTGAAGCTTTCTTT
CASRQSPPGRNPEAFF
>TRBD1|TRBV20-1|.|TRBJ2-6
TGCAGTGCTCTAGGACAGGGCCACAATAACTCTGGGCCCAACGTCCTGACTTTC
CSALGQGHNNSGPNVLTF
>.|TRBV15|.|TRBJ1-1
TGTGCCACCAGCAGAGTGGGTAGGAACACTGAAGCTTTCTTT
CATSRVGRNTEAFF
>.|TRBV15|.|TRBJ2-4
TGTGCCACCGGGCCTAGGGGGACCAAAAACATTCAGTACTTC
CATGPRGTKNIQYF
>.|TRBV21-1|many|TRBJ2-7
TGTGCCGGCGGGGGGAGTGGCTACGAGCAGTACTTC
CAGGGSGYEQYF
>TRBD1|TRBV7-9|.|TRBJ2-7
TGTGCCAGCAGCGAGGGACAGGGGGATCACTACGAGCAGTACTTC
CASSEGQGDHYEQYF
>.|TRBV6-5|many|TRBJ2-3
TGTGCCAGCCTCTCCCCCACTAGACCAGATACGCAGTATTTT
CASLSPTRPDTQYF
>.|TRBV20-1|.|TRBJ2-1
TGCAGTGCTCCCCGCCCAGGGTACAATGAGCAGTTCTTC
CSAPRPGYNEQFF
>.|TRBV20-1|few|TRBJ2-3
TGCAGTGCCTTCCTACCGTATGCCCGCACAGATACGCAGTATTTT
CSAFLPYARTDTQYF
>TRBD1|TRBV12-3/TRBV12-4|few|TRBJ1-5
TGTGCCAGCAGTTTAGGCCAGGGGGTTAATCAGCCCCAGCATTTT
CASSLGQGVNQPQHF
>.|TRBV24-1|.|TRBJ1-5
TGTGCCACCAGTGAAGGCGGCGGCCAGCCCCAGCATTTT
CATSEGGGQPQHF
>TRBD1|TRBV10-3|many|TRBJ1-2
TGTGCCATCAACGGGGGACAGATGGGGGGCTACACCTTC
CAINGGQMGGYTF
>.|TRBV18|.|TRBJ2-1
TGTGCCAGCTCACCGGGGGGCTCTGAGCAGTTCTTC
CASSPGGSEQFF
>.|TRBV5-1|many|TRBJ2-7
TGCGCCAGCAGTGAAGGGGACGAGCAGTACTTC
CASSEGDEQYF
>.|TRBV6-8|many|TRBJ2-2
TGTGCCAGCAGTTACCCAACTGGGAACACCGGGGAGCTGTTTTTT
CASSYPTGNTGELFF
>.|TRBV5-6|.|TRBJ2-7
TGTGCCAGCACGCGAGGCAACTCCTACGAGCAGTACTTC
CASTRGNSYEQYF
>.|TRBV12-3/TRBV12-4|.|TRBJ1-5
TGTGCCAGCAGTATCGAGTTTAGCAATCAGCCCCAGCATTTT
CASSIEFSNQPQHF
>.|TRBV12-3/TRBV12-4|.|TRBJ2-7
TGTGCCAGCAGGGAAACAGGGAACCGCTACGAGCAGTACTTC
CASRETGNRYEQYF
>TRBD1|TRBV7-2|many|TRBJ2-2
TGTGCCAGCAGCTTCCGGACAGGGGGCTCCGGGGAGCTGTTTTTT
CASSFRTGGSGELFF
>.|TRBV7-9|.|TRBJ2-7
TGTGCCAGCACCCAAAGTGGGGGCTACGAGCAGTACTTC
CASTQSGGYEQYF
>.|TRBV12-3/TRBV12-4|many|TRBJ2-1
TGTGCCAGCAGTTTCCCTGACTGGATCTACAATGAGCAGTTCTTC
CASSFPDWIYNEQFF
>.|TRBV5-1|.|TRBJ2-3
TGCGCCAGCAGCCCGGGGTCGTCGGATACGCAGTATTTT
CASSPGSSDTQYF
>.|TRBV20-1|many|TRBJ1-3
TGCAGTGCTGGCGGGACCGCCTCTGGAAACACCATATATTTT
CSAGGTASGNTIYF
>.|TRBV29-1|.|TRBJ2-5
TGCAGCGTTGGGACGCACCAAGAGACCCAGTACTTC
CSVGTHQETQYF
>.|TRBV12-3/TRBV12-4|many|TRBJ1-2
TGTGCCAGCAGTTTAAGCGGACTCTATGGCTACACCTTC
CASSLSGLYGYTF
>TRBD2|TRBV20-1|many|TRBJ2-1
TGCAGTGCTCAGTTAGCGGGGGGACTCGTTGGCCATGAGCAGTTCTTC
CSAQLAGGLVGHEQFF